This T cell receptor beta chain was documented in a study of blood T cells in healthy people across ages. Germline loops: CDR1 MNHEY, CDR2 SVGAGI. This CDR3 is 16 amino acids long. V was pared by 0 bases and J by 4 bases, with 15 bases between. For the second PCR, which ran for about 6 to 11 cycles, a sample-barcoded 5' primer and a J-beta primer mix were used. CDR3-containing paired-end reads numbered at least 2.5 million in each sample. In TCRdb, the 5' RACE reads were re-called with MiXCR into one record per CDR3 protein. The sample has more than 1,000,000 distinct CDR3 sequences; under 30% are singletons. Per sample, extraction of total RNA gave at least 5.5 micrograms in every case. A further study also used this sample, focusing on T cells of mothers and their children. That paper notes: During the second PCR, the M1S primer introduced sample barcodes along with 2-4 random nucleotides.

The rearrangement joins TRBV6-5 to TRBJ1-1; D is unresolved. This receptor was obtained from a girl aged 2 to 9 in good health. Sample: blood. This CDR3 reads CASSYSNNGVGTEAFF. CDR3 DNA: TGTGCCAGCAGTTACTCGAATAATGGGGTGGGCACTGAAGCTTTCTTT.